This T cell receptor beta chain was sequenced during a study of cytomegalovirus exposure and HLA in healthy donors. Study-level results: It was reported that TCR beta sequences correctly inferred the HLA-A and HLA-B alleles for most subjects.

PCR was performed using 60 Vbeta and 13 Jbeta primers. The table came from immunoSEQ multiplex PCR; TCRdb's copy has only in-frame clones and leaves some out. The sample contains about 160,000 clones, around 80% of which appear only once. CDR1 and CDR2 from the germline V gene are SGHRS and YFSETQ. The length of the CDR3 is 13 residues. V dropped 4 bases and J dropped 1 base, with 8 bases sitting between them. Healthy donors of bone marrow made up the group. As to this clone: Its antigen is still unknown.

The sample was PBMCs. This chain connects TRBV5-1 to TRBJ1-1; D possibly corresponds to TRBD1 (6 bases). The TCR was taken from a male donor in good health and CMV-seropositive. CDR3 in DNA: TGCGCCAGCAGCGGGGGCGGGAACACTGAAGCTTTCTTT. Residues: CASSGGGNTEAFF.